The rows below give T cell receptor beta chains drawn from one sample of a study of blood T cells in healthy people across ages. TCRdb reanalysed the 5' RACE reads using MiXCR and keeps one entry per CDR3 protein. The top ten hold around 7.7% of the sample, which has 1.5 million to 2 million distinct CDR3 sequences, roughly 27% seen once. Sequenced material: blood. The receptors originated from a woman aged 25 to 39 in good health. CDR3s include the opening cysteine and the closing phenylalanine or tryptophan. Each record gives: D gene, clone size, V gene, J gene, CDR3 protein, CDR3 DNA. A D gene is named only where the DNA matches it firmly. Not every row has a clone size; where given, it reads once, few, many or a size class.

d_gene: TRBD1; abundance: .; v_gene: TRBV18; j_gene: TRBJ1-2; CDR3aa: CASSPRTGNDGHTF; CDR3nt: TGTGCCAGCTCACCCCGGACAGGGAACGATGGCCACACCTTC
d_gene: TRBD1; abundance: few; v_gene: TRBV10-2; j_gene: TRBJ2-7; CDR3aa: CASSEDGQGTSYEQYF; CDR3nt: TGCGCCAGCAGTGAGGACGGACAGGGGACATCCTACGAGCAGTACTTC
d_gene: .; abundance: few; v_gene: TRBV19; j_gene: TRBJ2-7; CDR3aa: CASSIDPRSGYAYEQYF; CDR3nt: TGTGCCAGTAGTATAGATCCCAGGTCGGGGTACGCCTACGAGCAGTACTTC
d_gene: .; abundance: .; v_gene: TRBV20-1; j_gene: TRBJ1-2; CDR3aa: CCARDRVGQRTYNYGYTF; CDR3nt: TGCTGTGCTAGAGATCGTGTGGGGCAGAGGACATATAACTATGGCTACACCTTC
d_gene: .; abundance: few; v_gene: TRBV24-1; j_gene: TRBJ1-5; CDR3aa: CATSDSGQINQPQHF; CDR3nt: TGTGCCACCAGTGATTCGGGGCAGATCAATCAGCCCCAGCATTTT
d_gene: .; abundance: .; v_gene: TRBV20-1; j_gene: TRBJ2-5; CDR3aa: CSASVGGEDLGGTQYF; CDR3nt: TGCAGTGCTAGTGTCGGCGGGGAGGATCTAGGAGGGACCCAGTACTTC
d_gene: .; abundance: few; v_gene: TRBV6-2/TRBV6-3; j_gene: TRBJ2-5; CDR3aa: CASTWPQETQYF; CDR3nt: TGTGCCAGCACCTGGCCCCAAGAGACCCAGTACTTC
d_gene: TRBD2; abundance: .; v_gene: TRBV3-1; j_gene: TRBJ2-1; CDR3aa: CASSKTSGLAGGEQFF; CDR3nt: TGTGCCAGCAGCAAAACCTCGGGACTAGCGGGGGGTGAGCAGTTCTTC
d_gene: .; abundance: many; v_gene: TRBV29-1; j_gene: TRBJ1-4; CDR3aa: CSVGGYDEKLFF; CDR3nt: TGCAGCGTTGGAGGGTATGATGAAAAACTGTTTTTT
d_gene: TRBD1; abundance: .; v_gene: TRBV6-1; j_gene: TRBJ1-2; CDR3aa: CASSDNPGQGRLNYGYTF; CDR3nt: TGTGCCAGCAGTGACAATCCGGGACAGGGGCGCCTCAACTATGGCTACACCTTC
d_gene: .; abundance: .; v_gene: TRBV10-3; j_gene: TRBJ1-1; CDR3aa: CAISELGRENTEAFF; CDR3nt: TGTGCCATCAGTGAGTTGGGAAGAGAGAACACTGAAGCTTTCTTT
d_gene: .; abundance: many; v_gene: TRBV7-9; j_gene: TRBJ2-7; CDR3aa: CASSLTRHEQYF; CDR3nt: TGTGCCAGCAGCTTAACTCGGCACGAGCAGTACTTC
d_gene: .; abundance: .; v_gene: TRBV7-9; j_gene: TRBJ2-5; CDR3aa: CASGQGGETQYF; CDR3nt: TGTGCCAGCGGCCAGGGAGGAGAGACCCAGTACTTC
d_gene: .; abundance: .; v_gene: TRBV14; j_gene: TRBJ1-1; CDR3aa: CASSQQGYGAFF; CDR3nt: TGTGCCAGCAGCCAGCAAGGCTACGGAGCTTTCTTT
d_gene: TRBD1; abundance: many; v_gene: TRBV4-3; j_gene: TRBJ2-5; CDR3aa: CASSSRDRGGETQYF; CDR3nt: TGCGCCAGCAGCTCCCGGGACAGGGGTGGAGAGACCCAGTACTTC
d_gene: .; abundance: few; v_gene: TRBV5-1; j_gene: TRBJ2-3; CDR3aa: CASSSHPGDTQYF; CDR3nt: TGCGCCAGCAGCTCACACCCCGGGGATACGCAGTATTTT
d_gene: .; abundance: few; v_gene: TRBV7-6; j_gene: TRBJ2-7; CDR3aa: CASSLIQGVGNEQYF; CDR3nt: TGTGCCAGCAGCTTAATACAGGGTGTGGGTAACGAGCAGTACTTC
d_gene: .; abundance: .; v_gene: TRBV20-1; j_gene: TRBJ2-3; CDR3aa: CSAASASSTDTQYF; CDR3nt: TGCAGTGCTGCTAGCGCTTCGTCCACAGATACGCAGTATTTT